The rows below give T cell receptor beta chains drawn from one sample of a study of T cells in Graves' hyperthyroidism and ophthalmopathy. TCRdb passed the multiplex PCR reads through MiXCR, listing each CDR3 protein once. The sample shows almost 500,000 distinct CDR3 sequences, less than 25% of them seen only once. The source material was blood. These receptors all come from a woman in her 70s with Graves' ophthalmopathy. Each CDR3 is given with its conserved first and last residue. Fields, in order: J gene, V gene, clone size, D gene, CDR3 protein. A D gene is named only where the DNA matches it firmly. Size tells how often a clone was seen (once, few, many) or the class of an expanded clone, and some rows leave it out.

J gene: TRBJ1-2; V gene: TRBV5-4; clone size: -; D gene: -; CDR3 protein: CASSRPSGITIYYTF
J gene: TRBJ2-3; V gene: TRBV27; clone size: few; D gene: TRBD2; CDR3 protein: CASGGRGGLAITDTQYF
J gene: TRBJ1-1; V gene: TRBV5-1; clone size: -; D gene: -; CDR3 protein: CASRRASRANTEAFF
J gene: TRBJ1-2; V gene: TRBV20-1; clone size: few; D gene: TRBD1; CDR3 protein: CSARDRSIYGYTF
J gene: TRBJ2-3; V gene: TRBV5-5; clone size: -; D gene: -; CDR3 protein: CASIELGGLDTQYF
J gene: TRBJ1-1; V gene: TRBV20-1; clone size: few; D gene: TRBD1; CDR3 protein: CSARMTGGTGEAFF
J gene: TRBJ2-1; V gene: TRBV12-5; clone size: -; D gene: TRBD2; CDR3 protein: CASGPAGLAGPRNEQFF
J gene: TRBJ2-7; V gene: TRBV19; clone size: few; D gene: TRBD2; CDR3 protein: CASSKRDGLYEQYF
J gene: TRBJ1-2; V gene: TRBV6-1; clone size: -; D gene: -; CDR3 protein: CASSLAGDFWYGYTF
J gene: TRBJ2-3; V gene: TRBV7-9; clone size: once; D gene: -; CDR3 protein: CASSLGADTDTQYF
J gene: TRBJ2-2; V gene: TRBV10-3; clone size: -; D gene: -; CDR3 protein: CAISKGPTNTGELFF
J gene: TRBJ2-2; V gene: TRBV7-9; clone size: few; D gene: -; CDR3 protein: CASSLVRTPELFF
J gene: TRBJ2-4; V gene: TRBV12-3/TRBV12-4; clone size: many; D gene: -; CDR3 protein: CASSGGFDDIQYF
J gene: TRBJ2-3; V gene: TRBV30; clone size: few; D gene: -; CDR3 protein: CACPIGSTDTQYF
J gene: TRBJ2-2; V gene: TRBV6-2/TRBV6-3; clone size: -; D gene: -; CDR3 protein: CASRSGWGLTGELFF
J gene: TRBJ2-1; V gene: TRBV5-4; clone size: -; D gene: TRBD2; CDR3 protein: CASSYKPGLAGGLLNEQFF
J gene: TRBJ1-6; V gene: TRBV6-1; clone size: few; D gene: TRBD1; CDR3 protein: CASRQGRNSPLHF
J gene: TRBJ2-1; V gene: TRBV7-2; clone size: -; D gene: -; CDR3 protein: CASSGIVTLGEQFF
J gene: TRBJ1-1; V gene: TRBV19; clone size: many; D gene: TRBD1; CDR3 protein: CASARQGLNTEAFF
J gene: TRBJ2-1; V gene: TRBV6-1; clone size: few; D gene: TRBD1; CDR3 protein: CANKKASRDRGLNEQFF
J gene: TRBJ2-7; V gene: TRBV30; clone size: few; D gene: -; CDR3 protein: CAWSPRQVPVYEQYF
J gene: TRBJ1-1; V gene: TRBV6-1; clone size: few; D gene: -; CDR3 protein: CASGSMNTEAFF
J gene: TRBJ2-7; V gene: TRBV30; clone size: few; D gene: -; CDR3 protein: CAWSVLSVEQYF
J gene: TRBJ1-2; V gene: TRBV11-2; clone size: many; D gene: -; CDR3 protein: CASSLVGVNYGYTF
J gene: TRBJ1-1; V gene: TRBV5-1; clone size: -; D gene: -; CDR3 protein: CASRWVFLGTEAFF
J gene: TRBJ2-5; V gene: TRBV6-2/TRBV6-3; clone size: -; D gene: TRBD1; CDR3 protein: CASSDPDRGRSYF
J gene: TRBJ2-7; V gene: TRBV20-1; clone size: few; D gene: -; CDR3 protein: CSARDRVGREQYF
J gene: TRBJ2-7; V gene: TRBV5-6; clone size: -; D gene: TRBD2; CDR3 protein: CASSSLGGSTYEQYF
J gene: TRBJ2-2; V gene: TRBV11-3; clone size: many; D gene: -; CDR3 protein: CASSLQASGELFF
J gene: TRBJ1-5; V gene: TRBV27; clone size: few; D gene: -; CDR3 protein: CASSFKGYQPQHF
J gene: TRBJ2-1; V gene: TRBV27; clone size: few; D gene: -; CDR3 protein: CASSSSGISSYNEQFF
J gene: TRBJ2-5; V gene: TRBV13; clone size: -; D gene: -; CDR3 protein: CASSLVGRKETQYF
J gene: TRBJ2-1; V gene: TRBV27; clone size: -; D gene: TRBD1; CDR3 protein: CASCRQGPYNEQFF
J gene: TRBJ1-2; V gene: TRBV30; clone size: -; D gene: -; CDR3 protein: CAWNPPGHVLGGYTF
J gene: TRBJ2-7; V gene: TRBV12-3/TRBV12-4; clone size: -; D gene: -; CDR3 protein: CTSSLGLLRGEQYF
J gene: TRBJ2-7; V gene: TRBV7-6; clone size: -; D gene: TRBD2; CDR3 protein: CASSETSGGGEQYF
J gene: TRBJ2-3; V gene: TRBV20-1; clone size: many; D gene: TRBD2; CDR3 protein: CSARPGTSGIRGTQYF
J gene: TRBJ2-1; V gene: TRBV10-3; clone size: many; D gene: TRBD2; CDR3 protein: CAISRTSGSSYNEQFF
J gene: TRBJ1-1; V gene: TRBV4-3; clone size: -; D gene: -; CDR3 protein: CASSQDSTRLNTEAFF
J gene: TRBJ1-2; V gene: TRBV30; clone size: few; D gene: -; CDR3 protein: CAWSQELGLSGYTF
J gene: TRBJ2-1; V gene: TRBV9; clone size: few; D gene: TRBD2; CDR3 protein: CASSVGGRAGNEQFF
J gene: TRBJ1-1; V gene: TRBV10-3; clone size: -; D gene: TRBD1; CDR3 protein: CATGQGRGNTEAFF
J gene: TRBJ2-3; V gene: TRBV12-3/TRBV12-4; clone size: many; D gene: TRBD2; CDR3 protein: CASNLPKGGRGTDTQYF
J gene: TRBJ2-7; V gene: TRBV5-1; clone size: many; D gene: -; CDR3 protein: CASSFDNSYEQYF
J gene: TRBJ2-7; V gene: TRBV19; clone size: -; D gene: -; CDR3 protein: CASSPLQGGYEQYF
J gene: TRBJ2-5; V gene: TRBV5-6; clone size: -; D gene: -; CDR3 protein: CASSPQAASRETQYF
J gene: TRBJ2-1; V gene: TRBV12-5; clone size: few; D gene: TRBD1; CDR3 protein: CASGLVGTGPYNEQFF
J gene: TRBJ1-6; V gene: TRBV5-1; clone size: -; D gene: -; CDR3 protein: CASSFEGDSPLHF
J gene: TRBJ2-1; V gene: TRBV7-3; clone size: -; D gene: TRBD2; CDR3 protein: CASSLVFTSGRNEQFF
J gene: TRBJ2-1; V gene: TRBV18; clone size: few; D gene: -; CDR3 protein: CASSRGQREYNEQFF
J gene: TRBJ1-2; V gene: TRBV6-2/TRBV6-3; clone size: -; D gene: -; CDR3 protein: CAGWGAYGYTF
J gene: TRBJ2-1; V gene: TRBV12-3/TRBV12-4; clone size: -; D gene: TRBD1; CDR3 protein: CASSTPGTDEQFF
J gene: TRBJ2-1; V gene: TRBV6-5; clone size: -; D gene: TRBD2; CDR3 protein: CANSDSGLVAQQFF
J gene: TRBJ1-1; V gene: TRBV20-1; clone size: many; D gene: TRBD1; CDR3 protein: CSANLHLTGGAFF
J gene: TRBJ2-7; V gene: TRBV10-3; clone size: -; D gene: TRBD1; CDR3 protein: CAISELAGGPYEQYF
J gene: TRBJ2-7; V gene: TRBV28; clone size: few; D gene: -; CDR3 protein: CASSLLYRTYEQYF